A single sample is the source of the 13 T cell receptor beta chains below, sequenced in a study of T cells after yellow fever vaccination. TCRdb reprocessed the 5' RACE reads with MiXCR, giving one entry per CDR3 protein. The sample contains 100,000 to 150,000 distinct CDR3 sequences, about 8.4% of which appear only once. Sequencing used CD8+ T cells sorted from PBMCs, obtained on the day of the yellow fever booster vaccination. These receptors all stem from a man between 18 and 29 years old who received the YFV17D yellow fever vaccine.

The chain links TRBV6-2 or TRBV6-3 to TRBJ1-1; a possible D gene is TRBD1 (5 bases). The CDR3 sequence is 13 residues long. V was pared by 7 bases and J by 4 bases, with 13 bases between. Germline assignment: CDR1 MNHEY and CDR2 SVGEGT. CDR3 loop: CASKSGLITEAFF. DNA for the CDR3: TGTGCCAGCAAATCAGGGTTGATCACTGAAGCTTTCTTT.

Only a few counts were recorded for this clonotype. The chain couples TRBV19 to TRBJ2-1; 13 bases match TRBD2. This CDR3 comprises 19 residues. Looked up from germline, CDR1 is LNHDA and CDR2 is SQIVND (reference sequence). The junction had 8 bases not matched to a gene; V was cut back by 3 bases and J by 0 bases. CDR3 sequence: CASSIPGLAGTLSYNEQFF. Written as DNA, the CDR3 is TGTGCCAGTAGTATCCCGGGACTAGCGGGGACTCTCTCCTACAATGAGCAGTTCTTC.

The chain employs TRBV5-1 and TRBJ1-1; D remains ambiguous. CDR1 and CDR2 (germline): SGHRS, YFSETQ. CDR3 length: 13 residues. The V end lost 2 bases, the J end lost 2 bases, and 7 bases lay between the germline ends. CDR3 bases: TGCGCCAGCAGCTTTCGGATTAACACTGAAGCTTTCTTT. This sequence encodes CASSFRINTEAFF.

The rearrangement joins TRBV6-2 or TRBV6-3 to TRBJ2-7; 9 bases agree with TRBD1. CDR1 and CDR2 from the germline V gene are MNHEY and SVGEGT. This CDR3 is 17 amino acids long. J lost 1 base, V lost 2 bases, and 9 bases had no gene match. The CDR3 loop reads CASSYESSGTGSYEQYV. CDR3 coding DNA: TGTGCCAGCAGTTACGAGTCCTCCGGGACAGGGTCCTACGAGCAGTACGTC.

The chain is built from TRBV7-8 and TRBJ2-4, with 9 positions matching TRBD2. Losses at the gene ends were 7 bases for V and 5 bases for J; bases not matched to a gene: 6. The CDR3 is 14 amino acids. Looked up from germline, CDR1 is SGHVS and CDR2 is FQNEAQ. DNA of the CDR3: TGTGCCAGCATCTCGACTAGCGGTGAAAACATTCAGTACTTC. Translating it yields CASISTSGENIQYF.

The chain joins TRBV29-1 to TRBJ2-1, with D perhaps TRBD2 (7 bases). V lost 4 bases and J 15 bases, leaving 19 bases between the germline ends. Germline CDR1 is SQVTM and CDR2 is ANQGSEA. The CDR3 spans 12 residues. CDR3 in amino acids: CSVVGPRGARFF. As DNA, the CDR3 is TGCAGCGTTGTGGGTCCCCGGGGGGCCAGGTTCTTC.

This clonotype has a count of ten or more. The CDR3 DNA sequence: TGCAGTGCTAGAACTGGGGCACCTAGCGGGGATGGAACGGAGCAGTTCTTC. It encodes CSARTGAPSGDGTEQFF. The V gene is TRBV20-1, the J gene TRBJ2-1; TRBD2 aligns across 9 bases. The V segment lost 2 bases and the J segment 10 bases; nucleotides outside the gene matches: 18. Germline loops: CDR1 DFQATT, CDR2 SNEGSKA (reference sequence). CDR3 length equals 17 residues.

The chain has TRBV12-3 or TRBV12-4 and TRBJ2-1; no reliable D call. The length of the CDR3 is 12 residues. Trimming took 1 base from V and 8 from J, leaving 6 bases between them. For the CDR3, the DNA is TGTGCCAGCAGTTTAGGAAACGATGAGCAGTTCTTC. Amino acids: CASSLGNDEQFF.

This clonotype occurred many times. The CDR3 DNA reads TGCGCCAGCAGCCAAGATTGGGGGACCGGGGAGCTGTTTTTT. This codes for CASSQDWGTGELFF. The chain has TRBV4-3 and TRBJ2-2; D tentatively fits TRBD1 or TRBD2 (5 bases each). This CDR3 region has 14 residues. V was trimmed by 0 bases and J by 5 bases, leaving 7 bases between them. Per the germline V gene, CDR1 is LGHNA and CDR2 is YSLEER.

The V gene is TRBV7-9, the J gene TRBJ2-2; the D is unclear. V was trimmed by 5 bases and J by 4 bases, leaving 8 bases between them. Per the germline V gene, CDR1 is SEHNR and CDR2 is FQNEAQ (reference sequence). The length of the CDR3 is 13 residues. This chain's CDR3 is CASSETFTGELFF. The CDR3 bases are TGTGCCAGCAGCGAGACTTTCACCGGGGAGCTGTTTTTT. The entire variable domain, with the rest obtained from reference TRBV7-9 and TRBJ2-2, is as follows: DTGVSQNPRHKITKRGQNVTFRCDPISEHNRLYWYRQTLGQGPEFLTYFQNEAQLEKSRLLSDRFSAERPKGSFSTLEIQRTEQGDSAMYLCASSETFTGELFFGEGSRLTVL.

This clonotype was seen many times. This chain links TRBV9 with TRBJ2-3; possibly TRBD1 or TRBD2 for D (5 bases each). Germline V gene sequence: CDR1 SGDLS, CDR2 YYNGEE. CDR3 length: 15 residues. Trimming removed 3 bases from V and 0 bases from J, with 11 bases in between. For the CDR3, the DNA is TGTGCCAGCAGCGCCCCCTGGGGGAGCACAGATACGCAGTATTTT. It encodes CASSAPWGSTDTQYF.

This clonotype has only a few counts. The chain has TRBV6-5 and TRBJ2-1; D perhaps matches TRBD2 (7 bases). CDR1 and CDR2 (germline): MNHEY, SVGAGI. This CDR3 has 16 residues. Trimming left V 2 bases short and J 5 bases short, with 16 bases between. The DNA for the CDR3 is TGTGCCAGCAGTTACCAAGTGGCGGGGGACAACAATGAGCAGTTCTTC. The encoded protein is CASSYQVAGDNNEQFF.

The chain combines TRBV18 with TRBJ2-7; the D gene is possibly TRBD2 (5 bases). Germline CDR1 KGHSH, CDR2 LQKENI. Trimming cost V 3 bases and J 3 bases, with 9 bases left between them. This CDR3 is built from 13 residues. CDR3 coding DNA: TGTGCCAGCTCACCCCCGGGGATCTACGAGCAGTACTTC. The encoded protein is CASSPPGIYEQYF.